The 15 T cell receptor beta chains below all came from one sample that was sequenced in a study of control samples from healthy donors and cancer patients. Libraries were prepared by immunoSEQ multiplex PCR; TCRdb keeps only in-frame clonotypes and omits some of them. This sample contains roughly 200,000 clones. Material for sequencing was blood. All receptors come from a woman aged 25 to 45 in good health.

The rearrangement links TRBV10-3 to TRBJ1-6; TRBD1 aligns across 7 bases. The CDR3 has 18 amino acids. V lost 6 bases, J lost 0 bases, and 11 bases stayed unmatched. CDR1 ENHRY and CDR2 SYGVKD come from the germline V gene. CDR3 sequence (DNA): TGTGCCATCAGGGGACAGCGCCCCTCAAGCTCCTATAATTCACCCCTCCACTTT. As protein: CAIRGQRPSSSYNSPLHF.

The chain joins TRBV27 to TRBJ2-3; D possibly corresponds to TRBD2 (5 bases). Germline V CDR1 and CDR2: MNHEY, SMNVEV (reference sequence). V lost 4 bases, J lost 1 base, and 15 bases lay in between. The CDR3 is 16 amino acids. CDR3 coding DNA: TGTGCCAGCAGTTCCTTGAAGGTGCGGGGCACAGATACGCAGTATTTT. Translating it yields CASSSLKVRGTDTQYF.

The chain recombines TRBV29-1 with TRBJ1-2, with D possibly TRBD1 on 6 matching bases. Germline V CDR1 and CDR2: SQVTM, ANQGSEA. The CDR3 is 13 amino acids. V was cut by 4 bases and J by 4 bases, with 13 bases left in between. The CDR3: CSVGERRGYGYTF. CDR3 nucleotides: TGCAGCGTTGGAGAACGCAGGGGCTATGGCTACACCTTC.

Comment on this clone: An end of the junction differs from the germline gene, which may be a read error. J is TRBJ1-1 and V is TRBV28, with TRBD1 matching over 12 bases. The V gene's germline CDR1 is MDHEN and CDR2 SYDVKM. The CDR3 contains 15 residues. The CDR3 here is CAGRGTGGIYTEAFF. CDR3 nucleotide sequence: TGTGCCGGCAGGGGGACAGGGGGCATTTACACTGAAGCTTTCTTT. Full variable domain (outside the CDR3, taken from reference TRBV28 and TRBJ1-1): DVKVTQSSRYLVKRTGEKVFLECVQDMDHENMFWYRQDPGLGLRLIYFSYDVKMKEKGDIPEGYSVSREKKERFSLILESASTNQTSMYLCAGRGTGGIYTEAFFGQGTRLTVV.

The chain joins TRBV5-1 to TRBJ1-2; a weak D match, TRBD1 (5 bases). Trimming took 0 bases from V and 3 from J, leaving 9 bases between them. This CDR3 has 14 amino acids. Germline lookup yields CDR1 SGHRS and CDR2 YFSETQ. The CDR3 sequence: CASSLGDGYYGYTF. The CDR3 DNA is TGCGCCAGCAGCTTGGGGGACGGATACTATGGCTACACCTTC. The full variable domain, completed using reference TRBV5-1 and TRBJ1-2, is KAGVTQTPRYLIKTRGQQVTLSCSPISGHRSVSWYQQTPGQGLQFLFEYFSETQRNKGNFPGRFSGRQFSNSRSEMNVSTLELGDSALYLCASSLGDGYYGYTFGSGTRLTVV.

The J gene is TRBJ1-4, the V gene TRBV18, with a weak D call TRBD1 (5 bases). Trimming cost V 3 bases and J 6 bases, with 14 bases left between them. CDR1 is KGHSH, CDR2 LQKENI, per germline. CDR3 length: 15 amino acids. CDR3: CASSPVQGRDEKLFF. The CDR3 coding sequence is TGTGCCAGCTCACCTGTTCAGGGACGCGATGAAAAACTGTTTTTT.

The chain uses TRBV3-1 (or the pseudogene TRBV3-2) and TRBJ1-2, with D hard to call. The CDR3 runs to 11 residues. Trimming removed 5 bases at V and 3 bases at J, with 4 bases between. Per germline, CDR1 LGHDT and CDR2 YNNKEL (reference sequence). This CDR3 is CASSSYYGYTF. In DNA form, the CDR3 reads TGTGCCAGCAGCTCGTACTATGGCTACACCTTC.

The rearrangement links TRBV5-1 to TRBJ1-4; D is uncertain. The V gene's germline CDR1 is SGHRS and CDR2 YFSETQ. The CDR3 has 16 residues. The V end lost 2 bases, the J end lost 0 bases, and 11 bases lay between the germline ends. The CDR3 loop reads CASSFSLRATNEKLFF. The CDR3 DNA reads as TGCGCCAGCAGCTTTTCTCTTCGGGCAACTAATGAAAAACTGTTTTTT. The complete variable domain, with remaining parts taken from reference TRBV5-1 and TRBJ1-4, reads KAGVTQTPRYLIKTRGQQVTLSCSPISGHRSVSWYQQTPGQGLQFLFEYFSETQRNKGNFPGRFSGRQFSNSRSEMNVSTLELGDSALYLCASSFSLRATNEKLFFGSGTQLSVL.

V usage is TRBV11-3 and J usage is TRBJ1-1, with D unresolved. Trimming took off 3 bases at V and 3 bases at J, with 11 bases between the two ends. CDR3 length: 14 residues. Per the germline V gene, CDR1 is SGHNT and CDR2 is YENEEA. This CDR3 is CASSFIHGDTEAFF. The CDR3 DNA follows: TGTGCCAGCAGCTTTATACACGGTGACACTGAAGCTTTCTTT.

CDR3 sequence: CASSEESGPHYGYTF. The DNA for the CDR3 is TGTGCCAGCAGTGAAGAGTCAGGGCCACACTATGGCTACACCTTC. The chain recombines TRBV2 with TRBJ1-2, with TRBD1 as a possible D gene (5 bases). CDR3 length: 15 amino acids. Trimming stripped 1 base from V and 3 bases from J, with 12 bases between. CDR1 and CDR2 (germline): SNHLY, FYNNEI.

This chain uses TRBV28 with TRBJ1-5; TRBD1 agrees at 8 bases. The CDR3 runs 16 residues. V was clipped by 5 bases and J by 7 bases; unmatched bases: 13. Germline lookup yields CDR1 MDHEN and CDR2 SYDVKM. The CDR3 spells CASSNRSGTGRQPQHF. CDR3 bases: TGTGCCAGCAGTAACAGATCCGGGACAGGTCGGCAGCCCCAGCATTTT.

The V and J genes are TRBV5-1 and TRBJ1-1, with a tentative D call TRBD1 (5 bases). This CDR3 has 15 residues. The germline V gene encodes CDR1 SGHRS and CDR2 YFSETQ. Trimming pared 6 bases from V and 2 bases from J, leaving 17 bases between. CDR3 residues: CASMGGSLPNTEAFF. CDR3 nucleotide sequence: TGCGCCAGCATGGGGGGTTCACTTCCAAACACTGAAGCTTTCTTT.

The chain links TRBV5-4 to TRBJ2-5; D is possibly TRBD1 (6 bases). CDR3 length: 14 amino acids. CDR1 and CDR2 from the germline V gene are SGHNT and YYREEE (reference sequence). V gave up 0 bases and J gave up 2 bases, with 8 bases separating them. The DNA of the CDR3 is TGTGCCAGCAGCTTGGCCCAGGGGCAAGAGACCCAGTACTTC. Protein sequence: CASSLAQGQETQYF.

The V and J genes are TRBV6-5 and TRBJ2-1; TRBD2 is a possible D gene (6 bases). With 2 bases removed from V and 7 bases from J, the gap between germline ends came to 12 bases. CDR3 size: 14 residues. Germline V gene data show CDR1 as MNHEY and CDR2 as SVGAGI. CDR3: CASSYLAGRNEQFF. The CDR3 region has the DNA TGTGCCAGCAGTTACCTGGCAGGGAGGAATGAGCAGTTCTTC.

J is TRBJ2-7 and V is TRBV7-9, with D uncertain. This CDR3 spans 14 amino acids. CDR1 is SEHNR and CDR2 is FQNEAQ in the germline V gene (reference sequence). The V end was cut by 1 base, the J end by 1 base, with 8 bases between. The CDR3 sequence is CASSLDRVSYEQYF. Written as DNA, the CDR3 is TGTGCCAGCAGCTTAGATAGGGTATCCTACGAGCAGTACTTC.